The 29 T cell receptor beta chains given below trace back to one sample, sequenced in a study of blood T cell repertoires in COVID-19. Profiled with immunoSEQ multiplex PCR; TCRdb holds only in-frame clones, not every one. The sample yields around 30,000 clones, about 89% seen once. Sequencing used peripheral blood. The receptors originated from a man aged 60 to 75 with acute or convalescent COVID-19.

This CDR3 is CASSLDRVAKNIQYF. CDR3 nucleotide sequence: TGTGCCAGCAGCTTAGACAGAGTAGCCAAAAACATTCAGTACTTC. The rearrangement uses TRBV7-2 and TRBJ2-4; D gene ambiguous. The V gene lost 1 base and the J gene lost 0 bases, with 7 bases spanning the gap. The CDR3 covers 15 residues. Germline V gene data show CDR1 as SGHTA and CDR2 as FQGNSA.

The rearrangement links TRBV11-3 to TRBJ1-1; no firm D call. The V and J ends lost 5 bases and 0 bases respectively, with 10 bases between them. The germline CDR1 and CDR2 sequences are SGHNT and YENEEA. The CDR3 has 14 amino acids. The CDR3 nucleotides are TGTGCCAGCAGCCCCGGTCGGGTGAACACTGAAGCTTTCTTT. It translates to CASSPGRVNTEAFF.

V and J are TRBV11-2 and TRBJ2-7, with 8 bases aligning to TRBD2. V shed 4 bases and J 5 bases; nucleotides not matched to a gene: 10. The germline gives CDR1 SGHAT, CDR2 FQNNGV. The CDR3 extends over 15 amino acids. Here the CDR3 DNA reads TGTGCCAGCAGCTCTGTCCGGGGGGGGGACCACGAGCAGTACTTC. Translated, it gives CASSSVRGGDHEQYF.

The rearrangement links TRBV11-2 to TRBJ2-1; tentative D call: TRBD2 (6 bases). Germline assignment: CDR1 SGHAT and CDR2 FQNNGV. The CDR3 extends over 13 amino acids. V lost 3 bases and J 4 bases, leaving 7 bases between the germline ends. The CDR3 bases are TGTGCCAGCAGCTTGGGGACTTACAATGAGCAGTTCTTC. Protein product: CASSLGTYNEQFF.

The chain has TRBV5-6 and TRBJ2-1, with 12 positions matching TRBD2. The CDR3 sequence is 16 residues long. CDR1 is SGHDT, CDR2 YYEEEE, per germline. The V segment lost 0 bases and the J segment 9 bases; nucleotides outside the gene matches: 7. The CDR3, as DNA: TGTGCCAGCAGCTTGGAAGGACTAGCGGGATACGGTGAGCAGTTCTTC. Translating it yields CASSLEGLAGYGEQFF.

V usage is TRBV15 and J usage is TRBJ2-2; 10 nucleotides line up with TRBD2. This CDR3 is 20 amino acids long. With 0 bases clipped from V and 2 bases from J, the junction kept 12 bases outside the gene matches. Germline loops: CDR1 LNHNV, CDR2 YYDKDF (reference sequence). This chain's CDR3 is CATSRDSLASGSVNTGELFF. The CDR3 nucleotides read TGTGCCACCAGCAGAGACTCTCTGGCTAGCGGGAGCGTAAACACCGGGGAGCTGTTTTTT.

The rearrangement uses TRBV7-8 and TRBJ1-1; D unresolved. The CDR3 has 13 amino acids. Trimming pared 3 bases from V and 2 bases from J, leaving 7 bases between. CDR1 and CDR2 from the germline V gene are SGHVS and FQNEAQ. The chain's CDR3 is CASSLTHNTEAFF. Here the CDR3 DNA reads TGTGCCAGCAGCTTGACACACAACACTGAAGCTTTCTTT.

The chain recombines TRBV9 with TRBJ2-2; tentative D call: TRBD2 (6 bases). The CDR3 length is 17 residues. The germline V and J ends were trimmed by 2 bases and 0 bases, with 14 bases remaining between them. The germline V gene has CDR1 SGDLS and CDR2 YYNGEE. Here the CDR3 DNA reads TGTGCCAGCAGCGTTCACGGGAGACGATCGAACACCGGGGAGCTGTTTTTT. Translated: CASSVHGRRSNTGELFF.

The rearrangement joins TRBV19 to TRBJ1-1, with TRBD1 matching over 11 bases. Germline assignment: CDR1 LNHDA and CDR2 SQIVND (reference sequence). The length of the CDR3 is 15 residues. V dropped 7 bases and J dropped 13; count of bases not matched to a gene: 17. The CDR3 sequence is CASTRDRGNTLPNFF. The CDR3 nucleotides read TGTGCCAGTACCAGGGACAGGGGGAACACCTTACCGAATTTCTTT.

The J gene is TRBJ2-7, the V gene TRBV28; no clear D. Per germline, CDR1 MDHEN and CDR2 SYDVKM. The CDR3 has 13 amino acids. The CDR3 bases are TGTTCCTCTAAGAGCGCCTCCTCCTACGAGCAGTACGTC. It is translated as CSSKSASSYEQYV.

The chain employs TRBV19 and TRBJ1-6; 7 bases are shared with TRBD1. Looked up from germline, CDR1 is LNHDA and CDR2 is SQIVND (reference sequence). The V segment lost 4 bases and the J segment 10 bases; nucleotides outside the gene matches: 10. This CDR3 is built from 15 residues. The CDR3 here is CASSSRQGEGSPLHF. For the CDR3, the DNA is TGTGCCAGTAGTAGCAGACAGGGCGAGGGATCACCCCTCCACTTT.

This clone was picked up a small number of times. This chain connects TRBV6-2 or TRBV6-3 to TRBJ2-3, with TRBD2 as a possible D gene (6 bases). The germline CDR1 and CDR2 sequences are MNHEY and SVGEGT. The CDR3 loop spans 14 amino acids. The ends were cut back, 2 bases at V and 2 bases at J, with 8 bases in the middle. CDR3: CASSYTSTTDTQYF. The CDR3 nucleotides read TGTGCCAGCAGTTACACTAGCACCACAGATACGCAGTATTTT.

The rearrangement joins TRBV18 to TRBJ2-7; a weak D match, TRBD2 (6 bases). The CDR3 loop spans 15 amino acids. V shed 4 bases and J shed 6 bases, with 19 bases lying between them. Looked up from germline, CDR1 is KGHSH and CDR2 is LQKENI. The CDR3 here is CASSLGRGEVGEQYF. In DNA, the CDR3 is TGTGCCAGCTCACTAGGGAGAGGGGAGGTCGGCGAGCAGTACTTC.

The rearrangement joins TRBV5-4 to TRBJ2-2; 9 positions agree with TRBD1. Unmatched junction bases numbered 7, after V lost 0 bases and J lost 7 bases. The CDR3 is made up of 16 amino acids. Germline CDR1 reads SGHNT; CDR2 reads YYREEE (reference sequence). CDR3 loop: CASSLGGQGSVGELFF. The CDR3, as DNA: TGTGCCAGCAGCTTGGGAGGACAGGGGTCGGTCGGGGAGCTGTTTTTT. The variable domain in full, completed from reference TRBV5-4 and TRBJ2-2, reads ETGVTQSPTHLIKTRGQQVTLRCSSQSGHNTVSWYQQALGQGPQFIFQYYREEENGRGNFPPRFSGLQFPNYSSELNVNALELDDSALYLCASSLGGQGSVGELFFGEGSRLTVL.

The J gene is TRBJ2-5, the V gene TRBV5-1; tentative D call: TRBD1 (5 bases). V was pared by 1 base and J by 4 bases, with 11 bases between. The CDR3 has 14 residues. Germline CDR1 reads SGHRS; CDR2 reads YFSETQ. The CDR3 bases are TGCGCCAGCAGCTTGAGCAGGGATGGAGAGACCCAGTACTTC. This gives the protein CASSLSRDGETQYF.

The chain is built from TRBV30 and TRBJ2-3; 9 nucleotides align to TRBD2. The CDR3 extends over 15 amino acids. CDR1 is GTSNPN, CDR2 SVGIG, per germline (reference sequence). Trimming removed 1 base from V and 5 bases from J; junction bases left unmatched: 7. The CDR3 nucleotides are TGTGCCTGGAGTGAAATAGCGGGAGCTCGAGATACGCAGTATTTT. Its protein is CAWSEIAGARDTQYF.

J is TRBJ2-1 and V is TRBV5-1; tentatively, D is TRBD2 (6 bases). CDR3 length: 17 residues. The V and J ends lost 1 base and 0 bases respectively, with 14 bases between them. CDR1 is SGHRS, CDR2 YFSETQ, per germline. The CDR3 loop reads CASSLIPRRDSYNEQFF. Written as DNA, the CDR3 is TGCGCCAGCAGCTTGATACCCCGGAGGGACTCCTACAATGAGCAGTTCTTC.

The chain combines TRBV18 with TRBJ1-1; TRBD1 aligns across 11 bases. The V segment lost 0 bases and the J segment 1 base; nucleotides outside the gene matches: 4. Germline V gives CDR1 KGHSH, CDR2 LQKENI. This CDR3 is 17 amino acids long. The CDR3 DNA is TGTGCCAGCTCACCACCTAGGACAGGGGGCAAGAACACTGAAGCTTTCTTT. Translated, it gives CASSPPRTGGKNTEAFF. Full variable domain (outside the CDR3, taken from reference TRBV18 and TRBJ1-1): NAGVMQNPRHLVRRRGQEARLRCSPMKGHSHVYWYRQLPEEGLKFMVYLQKENIIDESGMPKERFSAEFPKEGPSILRIQQVVRGDSAAYFCASSPPRTGGKNTEAFFGQGTRLTVV.

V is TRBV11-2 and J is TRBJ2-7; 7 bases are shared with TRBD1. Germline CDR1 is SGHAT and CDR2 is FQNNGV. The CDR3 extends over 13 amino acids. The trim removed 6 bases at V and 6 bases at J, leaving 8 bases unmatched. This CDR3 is CASRHPDRAEQYV. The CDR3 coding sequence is TGTGCCAGCAGGCACCCCGACAGGGCCGAGCAGTACGTC.

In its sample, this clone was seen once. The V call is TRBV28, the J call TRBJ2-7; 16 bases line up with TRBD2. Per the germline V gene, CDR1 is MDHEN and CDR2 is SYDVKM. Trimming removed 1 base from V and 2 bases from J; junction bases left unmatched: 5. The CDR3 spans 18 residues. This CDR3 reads CASSLYPGTSGRAYEQYF. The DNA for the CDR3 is TGTGCCAGCAGTTTATACCCAGGGACTAGCGGGAGGGCCTACGAGCAGTACTTC.

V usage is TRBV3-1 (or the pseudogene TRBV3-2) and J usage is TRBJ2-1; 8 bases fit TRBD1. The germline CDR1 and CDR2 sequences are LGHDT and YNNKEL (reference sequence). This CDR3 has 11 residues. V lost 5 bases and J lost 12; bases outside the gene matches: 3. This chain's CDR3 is CASSSDRGQFF. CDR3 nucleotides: TGTGCCAGCAGCTCCGACAGGGGGCAGTTCTTC.

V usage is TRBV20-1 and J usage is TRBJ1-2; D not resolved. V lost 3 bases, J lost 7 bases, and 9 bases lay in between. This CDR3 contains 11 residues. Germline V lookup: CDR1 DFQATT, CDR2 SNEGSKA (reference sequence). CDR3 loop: CSAREGGGYTF. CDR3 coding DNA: TGCAGTGCTAGGGAAGGCGGTGGCTACACCTTC.

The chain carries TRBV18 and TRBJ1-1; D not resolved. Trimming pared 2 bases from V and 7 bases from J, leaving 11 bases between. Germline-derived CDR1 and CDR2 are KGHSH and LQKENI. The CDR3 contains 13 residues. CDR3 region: CASSPNEGFEAFF. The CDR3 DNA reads TGTGCCAGCTCACCAAATGAGGGCTTTGAAGCTTTCTTT.

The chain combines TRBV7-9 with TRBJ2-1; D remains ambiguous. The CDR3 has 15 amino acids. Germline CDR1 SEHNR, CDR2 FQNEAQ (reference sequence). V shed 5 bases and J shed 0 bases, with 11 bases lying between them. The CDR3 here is CASSPTMSSYNEQFF. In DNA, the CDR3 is TGTGCCAGCAGCCCTACTATGAGCTCCTACAATGAGCAGTTCTTC. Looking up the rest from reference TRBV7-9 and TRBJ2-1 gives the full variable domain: DTGVSQNPRHKITKRGQNVTFRCDPISEHNRLYWYRQTLGQGPEFLTYFQNEAQLEKSRLLSDRFSAERPKGSFSTLEIQRTEQGDSAMYLCASSPTMSSYNEQFFGPGTRLTVL.

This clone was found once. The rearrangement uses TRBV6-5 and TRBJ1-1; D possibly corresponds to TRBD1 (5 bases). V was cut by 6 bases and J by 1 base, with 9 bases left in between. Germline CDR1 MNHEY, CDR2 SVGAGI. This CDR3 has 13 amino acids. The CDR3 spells CASSIQENTEAFF. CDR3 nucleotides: TGTGCCAGCAGCATACAGGAGAACACTGAAGCTTTCTTT.

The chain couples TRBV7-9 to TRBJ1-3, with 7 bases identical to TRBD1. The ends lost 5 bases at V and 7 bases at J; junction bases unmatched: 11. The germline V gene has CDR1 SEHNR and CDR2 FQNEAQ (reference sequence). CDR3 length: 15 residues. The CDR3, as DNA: TGTGCCAGCAGCCGAGACAGGGCAGGCGGTAACACCATATATTTT. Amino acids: CASSRDRAGGNTIYF. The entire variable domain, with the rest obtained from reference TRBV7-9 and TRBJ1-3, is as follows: DTGVSQNPRHKITKRGQNVTFRCDPISEHNRLYWYRQTLGQGPEFLTYFQNEAQLEKSRLLSDRFSAERPKGSFSTLEIQRTEQGDSAMYLCASSRDRAGGNTIYFGEGSWLTVV.

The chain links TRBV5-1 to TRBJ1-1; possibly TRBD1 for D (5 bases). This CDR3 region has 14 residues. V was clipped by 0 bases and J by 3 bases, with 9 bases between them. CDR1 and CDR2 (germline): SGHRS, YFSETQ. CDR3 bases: TGCGCCAGCAGCTTGGGGTCCAGGGACACTGAAGCTTTCTTT. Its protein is CASSLGSRDTEAFF.

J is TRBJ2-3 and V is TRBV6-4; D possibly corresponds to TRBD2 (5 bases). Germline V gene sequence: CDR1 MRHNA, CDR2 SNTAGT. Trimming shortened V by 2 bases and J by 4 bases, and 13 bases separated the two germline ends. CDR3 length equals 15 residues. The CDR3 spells CASSDREGVADTQYF. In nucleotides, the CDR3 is TGTGCCAGCAGTGACAGAGAGGGAGTCGCAGATACGCAGTATTTT.

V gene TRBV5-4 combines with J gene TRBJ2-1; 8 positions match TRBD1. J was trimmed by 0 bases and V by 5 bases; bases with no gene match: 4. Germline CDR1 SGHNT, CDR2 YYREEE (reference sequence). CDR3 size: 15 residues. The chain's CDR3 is CASSYTGGSYNEQFF. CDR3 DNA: TGTGCCAGCAGTTACACAGGGGGCTCCTACAATGAGCAGTTCTTC. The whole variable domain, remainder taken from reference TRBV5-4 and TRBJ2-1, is ETGVTQSPTHLIKTRGQQVTLRCSSQSGHNTVSWYQQALGQGPQFIFQYYREEENGRGNFPPRFSGLQFPNYSSELNVNALELDDSALYLCASSYTGGSYNEQFFGPGTRLTVL.